This is a list of T cell receptor beta chains from one sample in a study of blood T cell repertoires in COVID-19. Assay used: immunoSEQ multiplex PCR; TCRdb lists only in-frame clones, some missing. The sample carries roughly 16,000 clones, around 84% recorded once. Sequenced material: peripheral blood. These receptor sequences come from a human donor in a cohort sampled during active COVID-19. CDR3s include the opening cysteine and the closing phenylalanine or tryptophan. The order of the fields is V gene, clone size, D gene, J gene, CDR3 DNA, CDR3 protein. D genes are given only for firm matches. Clone size is shown for a subset of rows, as once, few, many or a class of expanded clone.

v_call: TRBV11-2; clone_size: .; d_call: TRBD2; j_call: TRBJ2-4; cdr3_nt: TGTGCCAGCAGCTTAGAGGGCCTCGGGGGGAACATTCAGTACTTC; cdr3_aa: CASSLEGLGGNIQYF
v_call: TRBV28; clone_size: few; d_call: TRBD1; j_call: TRBJ1-2; cdr3_nt: TGTGCCAGCAGTACAGGGGACTATGGCTACACCTTC; cdr3_aa: CASSTGDYGYTF
v_call: TRBV6-5; clone_size: .; d_call: TRBD2; j_call: TRBJ2-7; cdr3_nt: TGTGCCAGCAGGCCGGGACTAGCGGGGCGGTACGAGCAGTACTTC; cdr3_aa: CASRPGLAGRYEQYF
v_call: TRBV19; clone_size: .; d_call: TRBD1; j_call: TRBJ1-1; cdr3_nt: TGTGCCAGTACAATGGGACAGGCGAACACTGAAGCTTTCTTT; cdr3_aa: CASTMGQANTEAFF
v_call: TRBV7-9; clone_size: .; d_call: TRBD2; j_call: TRBJ2-2; cdr3_nt: TGTGCCAGCAGCCTCGCGGCTAGCGGTGCAGACACCGGGGAGCTGTTTTTT; cdr3_aa: CASSLAASGADTGELFF
v_call: TRBV9; clone_size: .; d_call: TRBD1; j_call: TRBJ2-7; cdr3_nt: TGTGCCAGCAGCCGACCAGGGGGCGAGCAGTACTTC; cdr3_aa: CASSRPGGEQYF
v_call: TRBV3-1/TRBV3-2; clone_size: .; d_call: TRBD1; j_call: TRBJ2-5; cdr3_nt: TGTGCCAGCAGCTACGGGACAGGGGGAGGTGAGACCCAGTACTTC; cdr3_aa: CASSYGTGGGETQYF
v_call: TRBV7-2; clone_size: few; d_call: TRBD1; j_call: TRBJ1-2; cdr3_nt: TGTGCCAGCAGCCCAAGGGGACAGGGGAATGGCTACACCTTC; cdr3_aa: CASSPRGQGNGYTF
v_call: TRBV28; clone_size: .; d_call: .; j_call: TRBJ2-7; cdr3_nt: TGTGCCAGCAGTTTAAATGCGGGCTACGAGCAGTACTTC; cdr3_aa: CASSLNAGYEQYF
v_call: TRBV5-6; clone_size: .; d_call: .; j_call: TRBJ1-4; cdr3_nt: TGTGCCAGCAGCTTGAGAGGTGAGGTGAGCGAAAAACTGTTTTTT; cdr3_aa: CASSLRGEVSEKLFF
v_call: TRBV7-3; clone_size: .; d_call: TRBD1; j_call: TRBJ2-5; cdr3_nt: TGTGCCAGCAGCACCGCCTCCGGGACAGGGACAGAGACCCAGTACTTC; cdr3_aa: CASSTASGTGTETQYF
v_call: TRBV7-3; clone_size: .; d_call: .; j_call: TRBJ1-1; cdr3_nt: TGTGCCAGCAGCCCTTCTGGAGACGGAGGTGAAGCTTTCTTT; cdr3_aa: CASSPSGDGGEAFF
v_call: TRBV7-9; clone_size: .; d_call: .; j_call: TRBJ2-5; cdr3_nt: TGTGCCAGCAGCCCGAGATTAGCGGCCCTGGGGGAGACCCAGTACTTC; cdr3_aa: CASSPRLAALGETQYF
v_call: TRBV4-3; clone_size: .; d_call: TRBD1; j_call: TRBJ2-1; cdr3_nt: TGCGCCAGCAGCCAAGATCCCCATCCTTCGGGACAGTACAATGAGCAGTTCTTC; cdr3_aa: CASSQDPHPSGQYNEQFF
v_call: TRBV4-3; clone_size: .; d_call: .; j_call: TRBJ1-2; cdr3_nt: TGCGCCAGCAGCCGTGAGGTTAGGGGTGGCTACACCTTC; cdr3_aa: CASSREVRGGYTF
v_call: TRBV6-5; clone_size: .; d_call: TRBD1; j_call: TRBJ1-4; cdr3_nt: TGTGCCAGCAGTTACTCTAACAGGGGTTACGAAAAACTGTTTTTT; cdr3_aa: CASSYSNRGYEKLFF
v_call: TRBV5-1; clone_size: .; d_call: TRBD1; j_call: TRBJ2-7; cdr3_nt: TGCGCCAGCAGCAGCTGGGACAGAGCTTACGAGCAGTACTTC; cdr3_aa: CASSSWDRAYEQYF
v_call: TRBV18; clone_size: .; d_call: TRBD1; j_call: TRBJ1-2; cdr3_nt: TGTGCCAGCTCTCGACAGGGGGACCAAGGGAGGAGCTACACCTTC; cdr3_aa: CASSRQGDQGRSYTF
v_call: TRBV18; clone_size: .; d_call: .; j_call: TRBJ2-1; cdr3_nt: TGTGCCAGCTCACCAGAAAACCAACCGGGGCAGTTCTTC; cdr3_aa: CASSPENQPGQFF
v_call: TRBV5-4; clone_size: .; d_call: TRBD1; j_call: TRBJ1-2; cdr3_nt: TGTGCCAGCAGCTTCCGGGACAGGGGGTCCTATGGCTACACCTTC; cdr3_aa: CASSFRDRGSYGYTF
v_call: TRBV19; clone_size: .; d_call: .; j_call: TRBJ1-3; cdr3_nt: TGTGCCAGTAGTGCCTACCGTCCGGACAGCTCTGGAAACACCATATATTTT; cdr3_aa: CASSAYRPDSSGNTIYF
v_call: TRBV7-9; clone_size: .; d_call: TRBD1; j_call: TRBJ1-5; cdr3_nt: TGTGCCAGCAGCTTAGAGACAGGGGGCGGCCAGCCCCAGCATTTT; cdr3_aa: CASSLETGGGQPQHF
v_call: TRBV2; clone_size: few; d_call: .; j_call: TRBJ2-7; cdr3_nt: TGTGCCAGCACAGGCATCTCCTACGAGCAGTACTTC; cdr3_aa: CASTGISYEQYF
v_call: TRBV7-3; clone_size: .; d_call: TRBD2; j_call: TRBJ2-3; cdr3_nt: TGTGCCAGCAGCTCGATCGGACTAGCGGGGCACACAGATACGCAGTATTTT; cdr3_aa: CASSSIGLAGHTDTQYF